The T cell receptor beta chain under discussion was sequenced for a study of control samples from healthy donors and cancer patients. The repertoire was sequenced with immunoSEQ multiplex PCR; TCRdb's copy has only in-frame clones and lacks some. The sample lists 110,000 or so clones, 82% occurring once. Germline trimming cut 5 bases from V and 8 bases from J; bases unmatched to any gene: 10. The CDR3 covers 14 residues. CDR1 MNHEY and CDR2 SVGAGI come from the germline V gene. The source material was blood. V and J are TRBV6-5 and TRBJ1-2, with 8 bases lining up with TRBD1. The sequence derives from a man between 18 and 35 years old in good health. This CDR3 reads CASSPGQALWGYTF. CDR3 bases: TGTGCCAGCAGTCCGGGACAGGCCCTTTGGGGCTACACCTTC.